The 25 T cell receptor beta chains given below trace back to one sample, sequenced in a study of beta chain features in type 1 diabetes. Study results and limitations: TCRB CDR3s from Type 1 diabetes patients were moderately but significantly shorter in all four CD4+ subsets.

No antigen has been assigned to these receptors. The whole isolated RNA underwent reverse transcription, so sequencing captured expressed TCRB transcripts. This table comes from immunoSEQ multiplex PCR, and its TCRdb copy is limited to in-frame clones, with some not included. The data hold approximately 100,000 clones, with approximately 30% observed a single time. The specimen sequenced was central memory CD4+ T cells from blood. Receptors were obtained from a woman aged 18-30 years with type 1 diabetes.

CDR3 nucleotide sequence: TGCAGTACAAGGCGGGACACTGAAGCTTTCTTT. Protein product: CSTRRDTEAFF. The rearrangement uses TRBV20-1 and TRBJ1-1; D gene unclear. CDR3 length: 11 amino acids. From germline, CDR1 is DFQATT and CDR2 SNEGSKA (reference sequence). Trimming removed 8 bases at V and 3 bases at J, with 10 bases between.

This rearrangement joins TRBV4-3 to TRBJ1-1, with TRBD1 as a possible D gene (5 bases). The V end was cut by 4 bases, the J end by 6 bases, with 15 bases between. The length of the CDR3 is 14 residues. CDR1 is LGHNA, CDR2 YSLEER, per germline. The CDR3 region is CASSRTTQGSEAFF. CDR3 DNA: TGCGCCAGCAGCCGGACAACTCAAGGATCTGAAGCTTTCTTT.

This clone has just a few counts. V usage is TRBV6-5 and J usage is TRBJ2-3, with D possibly being TRBD1 (6 bases). V lost 6 bases and J 3 bases, leaving 13 bases between the germline ends. The CDR3 is made up of 14 amino acids. Germline loops: CDR1 MNHEY, CDR2 SVGAGI. The CDR3: CASRRAQGTDTQYF. In DNA form, the CDR3 reads TGTGCCAGCAGGAGGGCCCAGGGGACAGATACGCAGTATTTT.

This rearrangement joins TRBV19 to TRBJ1-2, with unresolved D. Trimming removed 4 bases at V and 4 bases at J, with 16 bases between. Germline values: CDR1 LNHDA, CDR2 SQIVND (reference sequence). This CDR3 is built from 15 residues. CDR3 sequence: CASSTGPLGGYGYTF. In DNA, the CDR3 is TGTGCCAGTAGTACCGGGCCCCTAGGAGGCTATGGCTACACCTTC.

The chain couples TRBV5-6 to TRBJ1-3; 7 bases agree with TRBD1. V shed 4 bases, J shed 6 bases, and the junction held 10 bases outside the gene matches. Looked up from germline, CDR1 is SGHDT and CDR2 is YYEEEE. This CDR3 has 15 residues. CDR3: CASSRLDRDENTIYF. In DNA form, the CDR3 reads TGTGCCAGCAGCCGGCTCGACAGGGACGAAAACACCATATATTTT. The full variable domain, rest sourced from reference TRBV5-6 and TRBJ1-3, is DAGVTQSPTHLIKTRGQQVTLRCSPKSGHDTVSWYQQALGQGPQFIFQYYEEEERQRGNFPDRFSGHQFPNYSSELNVNALLLGDSALYLCASSRLDRDENTIYFGEGSWLTVV.

This clone was detected only a few times. The chain employs TRBV9 and TRBJ2-1; 8 bases are a match to TRBD2. The CDR3 is 15 residues long. From germline, CDR1 is SGDLS and CDR2 YYNGEE. Trimming took 0 bases from V and 7 from J; bases not matched to a gene: 6. The CDR3 coding sequence is TGTGCCAGCAGCGTAGCAAGCGGGAGAGAGAATGAGCAGTTCTTC. This encodes CASSVASGRENEQFF.

This clone has just a few counts. The V and J genes are TRBV19 and TRBJ2-1; possible D gene TRBD2, 5 bases. The CDR3 spans 15 residues. V was pared by 8 bases and J by 4 bases, with 18 bases between. Germline CDR1 and CDR2: LNHDA and SQIVND (reference sequence). This CDR3 is CASCLGSGLYNEQFF. CDR3 in DNA: TGTGCCAGTTGTCTAGGGAGCGGTTTGTACAATGAGCAGTTCTTC.

This clone came up a few times. The chain has TRBV7-2 and TRBJ2-3, with D possibly being TRBD2 (5 bases). Looked up from germline, CDR1 is SGHTA and CDR2 is FQGNSA. The CDR3 totals 16 residues. Trimming took off 3 bases at V and 3 bases at J, with 16 bases between the two ends. CDR3 sequence: CASSFRAGGETDTQYF. The CDR3 bases are TGTGCCAGCAGCTTCCGGGCGGGTGGTGAGACAGATACGCAGTATTTT.

The V and J genes are TRBV28 and TRBJ2-5, with TRBD2 matching 12 bases. V lost 7 bases, J lost 1 base, and 13 bases stayed unmatched. The germline CDR1 and CDR2 sequences are MDHEN and SYDVKM. This CDR3 contains 18 residues. The CDR3 here is CASNSQLGLAGSQETQYF. The CDR3 region has the DNA TGTGCCAGCAACTCGCAATTGGGACTAGCGGGCTCCCAAGAGACCCAGTACTTC.

This clone was seen ten or more times. The chain links TRBV4-3 to TRBJ2-5; 8 positions agree with TRBD1. Germline CDR1 reads LGHNA; CDR2 reads YSLEER. V was clipped by 1 base and J by 5 bases; unmatched bases: 3. The CDR3 is 14 residues long. CDR3 loop: CASSQGTGKETQYF. The CDR3 bases are TGCGCCAGCAGCCAAGGGACAGGGAAGGAGACCCAGTACTTC.

This clone occurred a few times. This chain joins TRBV4-3 and TRBJ1-1, with a weak D call TRBD1 (5 bases). Germline V lookup: CDR1 LGHNA, CDR2 YSLEER. This CDR3 contains 19 residues. V was cut by 1 base and J by 4 bases, with 25 bases left in between. The DNA for the CDR3 is TGCGCCAGCAGCCAAGGATTTGTCATTGGGCAGGGTGTGCGCACTGAAGCTTTCTTT. Translating gives CASSQGFVIGQGVRTEAFF.

This chain joins TRBV6-5 and TRBJ1-2; D gene ambiguous. The CDR3 contains 14 residues. Germline CDR1 MNHEY, CDR2 SVGAGI. V gave up 0 bases and J gave up 7 bases, with 12 bases separating them. CDR3: CASSYSLGASGYTF. CDR3 DNA: TGTGCCAGCAGTTACTCCTTGGGCGCTTCTGGCTACACCTTC.

In its sample, this clone was seen a few times. The genes are TRBV2 and TRBJ1-1; tentatively, D is TRBD1 (6 bases). V was trimmed by 5 bases and J by 2 bases, leaving 9 bases between them. The CDR3 has 13 residues. Germline CDR1 and CDR2: SNHLY and FYNNEI. The CDR3 DNA is TGTGCCAGCAGTCCACAGGGAAACACTGAAGCTTTCTTT. Amino acids: CASSPQGNTEAFF.

This clone has just a few counts. The chain carries TRBV5-6 and TRBJ2-6; TRBD1 is a possible D gene (6 bases). The CDR3 has 16 amino acids. Trimming took 1 base from V and 4 from J, leaving 12 bases between them. Looked up from germline, CDR1 is SGHDT and CDR2 is YYEEEE. For the CDR3, the DNA is TGTGCCAGCAGCTTGCCCACAGGGACCGGGGCCAACGTCCTGACTTTC. Protein: CASSLPTGTGANVLTF.

This chain uses TRBV7-8 with TRBJ2-1, with unresolved D. Germline CDR1 is SGHVS and CDR2 is FQNEAQ. Deletions cut 5 bases from V and 0 bases from J, with 14 bases between. The CDR3 length is 16 residues. Here the CDR3 reads CASSPSRSSSYNEQFF. In DNA form, the CDR3 reads TGTGCCAGCAGCCCTAGTAGGTCTAGCTCCTACAATGAGCAGTTCTTC. The full variable domain, completed using reference TRBV7-8 and TRBJ2-1, is GAGVSQSPRYKVAKRGQDVALRCDPISGHVSLFWYQQALGQGPEFLTYFQNEAQLDKSGLPSDRFFAERPEGSVSTLKIQRTQQEDSAVYLCASSPSRSSSYNEQFFGPGTRLTVL.

There are a few counts of this clone. This chain joins TRBV30 and TRBJ2-7; unclear D gene. V was trimmed by 2 bases and J by 1 base, leaving 12 bases between them. The CDR3 loop spans 14 amino acids. Germline lookup yields CDR1 GTSNPN and CDR2 SVGIG (reference sequence). CDR3 DNA sequence: TGTGCCTGGAGTAGCATACCTTCTTCCTACGAGCAGTACTTC. Residues: CAWSSIPSSYEQYF.

This chain joins TRBV7-9 and TRBJ1-4; 10 bases agree with TRBD1. Germline V gene sequence: CDR1 SEHNR, CDR2 FQNEAQ (reference sequence). CDR3 length: 17 amino acids. V dropped 4 bases and J dropped 5; count of bases not matched to a gene: 10. In DNA form, the CDR3 reads TGTGCCAGCAGCTACGGGGACAGGGGAGGAAAGAATGAAAAACTGTTTTTT. Its translation: CASSYGDRGGKNEKLFF.

The V gene is TRBV30, the J gene TRBJ1-2, with TRBD1 as a possible D gene (6 bases). Germline CDR1 is GTSNPN and CDR2 is SVGIG (reference sequence). Trimming took 4 bases from V and 14 from J, leaving 23 bases between them. This CDR3 spans 13 amino acids. DNA of the CDR3: TGTGCCTGGACCTCAGGGGCCCAAGGGAAGAGGACCTTC. Translation gives CAWTSGAQGKRTF.

This clone has more than one count but fewer than ten. The J gene is TRBJ2-7, the V gene TRBV18, with 7 nucleotides matching TRBD1. The CDR3 sequence is 18 residues long. Per the germline V gene, CDR1 is KGHSH and CDR2 is LQKENI. Trimming took 4 bases from V and 5 from J; bases not matched to a gene: 20. The CDR3 region has the DNA TGTGCCAGCTCACTACCGGGACAGCTCTTCGGCCAGCCAGACGAGCAGTACGTC. Translated, it gives CASSLPGQLFGQPDEQYV.

The chain couples TRBV28 to TRBJ1-1, with D possibly being TRBD1 (5 bases). Trimming removed 7 bases at V and 1 base at J, with 13 bases between. In germline, CDR1 is MDHEN, CDR2 SYDVKM. The CDR3 sequence is 14 residues long. The CDR3 DNA reads as TGTGCCAGCACCCCTGTGGGGGGGAACACTGAAGCTTTCTTT. Translating gives CASTPVGGNTEAFF.

V gene TRBV6-5 combines with J gene TRBJ2-1, with 11 bases identical to TRBD2. Germline V gene data show CDR1 as MNHEY and CDR2 as SVGAGI. The CDR3 contains 15 residues. The ends lost 0 bases at V and 8 bases at J; junction bases unmatched: 3. The CDR3 here is CASSYSGLAGYEQFF. The DNA of the CDR3 is TGTGCCAGCAGTTACTCCGGACTAGCGGGCTATGAGCAGTTCTTC.

This rearrangement joins TRBV2 to TRBJ2-3, with 7 nucleotides matching TRBD2. V was clipped by 6 bases and J by 2 bases; unmatched bases: 5. The CDR3 has 14 residues. Per germline, CDR1 SNHLY and CDR2 FYNNEI. This CDR3 is CASRGRANTDTQYF. The CDR3 DNA sequence: TGTGCCAGCAGGGGGAGGGCCAACACAGATACGCAGTATTTT.

The chain joins TRBV2 to TRBJ2-1; TRBD2 matches 10 bases. Germline-derived CDR1 and CDR2 are SNHLY and FYNNEI. The junction had 10 bases not matched to a gene; V was cut back by 5 bases and J by 6 bases. The CDR3 sequence is 16 residues long. The CDR3 nucleotides read TGTGCCAGCAGTCCTACCGCCGGGACTAGCGCCAATGAGCAGTTCTTC. Its translation: CASSPTAGTSANEQFF.

The chain is built from TRBV19 and TRBJ1-5; possible D gene TRBD1, 5 bases. There are 13 residues in the CDR3. The germline V gene has CDR1 LNHDA and CDR2 SQIVND (reference sequence). Trimming shortened V by 6 bases and J by 2 bases, and 8 bases separated the two germline ends. CDR3 DNA: TGTGCCAGTAGAGGGGTTGGCAATCAGCCCCAGCATTTT. Translated, it gives CASRGVGNQPQHF. The whole variable domain, filled in from reference TRBV19 and TRBJ1-5, reads DGGITQSPKYLFRKEGQNVTLSCEQNLNHDAMYWYRQDPGQGLRLIYYSQIVNDFQKGDIAEGYSVSREKKESFPLTVTSAQKNPTAFYLCASRGVGNQPQHFGDGTRLSIL.

This clone was detected a few times. The V gene is TRBV7-2, the J gene TRBJ1-2, with D maybe TRBD1 (5 bases). Germline CDR1 SGHTA, CDR2 FQGNSA. Trimming cost V 5 bases and J 1 base, with 17 bases left between them. The CDR3 totals 16 residues. CDR3 loop: CASSRGGGYVNYGYTF. The CDR3 DNA sequence: TGTGCCAGCAGCCGTGGGGGGGGATATGTTAACTATGGCTACACCTTC.